These T cell receptor beta chains were read from a single sample in a study of beta chain features in type 1 diabetes. The assay was immunoSEQ multiplex PCR, and TCRdb's table has in-frame clones only and misses some. Among under 200,000 clones listed, approximately 8.1% were seen once. Sequences were obtained from central memory CD4+ T cells from blood. The origin of the receptors is a young man in good health. Both conserved end residues are part of each CDR3.

>TRBV6-5
CASSYGGESEAFF
>TRBV18
CASSPNGGQGTFNTEAFF
>TRBV6-5
CASSYRGKNEQYF
>TRBV5-8
CASSLAGYTF
>TRBV27
CASSFRTGNTEAFF
>TRBV18
CASSPRDRGPYEQYF
>TRBV7-9
CASRRGGWGTDTQYF
>TRBV5-4
CASSQGVYSGANVLTF
>TRBV6-5
CASRDRGYEQYF
>TRBV6-1
CASSENWATSYEQYF
>TRBV4-3
CASSQDMRQTKNIQYF
>TRBV6-4
CASSSSGFTDTQYF
>TRBV30
CAWSTQGGGVAFF
>TRBV28
CASSPGGGDTQYF
>TRBV7-2
CASSFSGTGDTYEQYF
>TRBV5-6
CASSFQQGISGNTIYF
>TRBV5-4
CASSFLLAGFGGEQYF
>TRBV2
CASTIFRGDYEQYF
>TRBV28
CASSSPGTGGETQYF
>TRBV6-6
CASKDRDRGTGELFF
>TRBV9
CASSVVQENTEAFF
>TRBV19
CASSRLNEKLFF
>TRBV4-2
CASSLTSGTSGRHEQYF
>TRBV2
CASSEATPLDTQYF
>TRBV28
CASSRTGVNTEAFF
>TRBV7-2
CASSPDPQSHYGYTF
>TRBV27
CASSSYGGANTEAFF
>TRBV2
CASSATGQGGKNIQYF
>TRBV7-2
CASSPEWDRGLYEQFF
>TRBV28
CASSLWAPDRTYEQYF
>TRBV6-6
CATKREGWNEQFF
>TRBV2
CASSLTSGGASEQFF
>TRBV7-6
CASSLRDNPGELFF
>TRBV29-1
CSVVWGGLLFTGELFF
>TRBV27
CASSLRGVGTDTQYF
>TRBV30
CAWSDPWRANIQYF
>TRBV2
CASSEGYRGNQPQHF
>TRBV10-3
CAIAGTSGGEQFF
>TRBV7-2
CASSLVDRGVQPQHF
>TRBV30
CAWGGLSTDTQYF
>TRBV28
CASSFRVEQYF
>TRBV28
CASSWGLGQPQHF
>TRBV28
CASISQGAVYEQYF
>TRBV5-1
CASNPAGTDTGELFF
>TRBV11-3
CASSSVKGANTEAFF
>TRBV9
CASSSGQGYILETQYF
>TRBV6-4
CASSGNGGEPQHF
>TRBV5-1
CASSFDRNTEAFF
>TRBV7-8
CASSRGTGGNQPQHF
>TRBV5-1
CASSLGGTDTQYF
>TRBV6-5
CASSYTRKPMNTEAFF
>TRBV19
CASSHRGRGNEQFF
>TRBV7-7
CASSLGRGASSPLHF
>TRBV30
CAWGRRSSGNTIYF
>TRBV5-1
CASSLRGISYEQYF